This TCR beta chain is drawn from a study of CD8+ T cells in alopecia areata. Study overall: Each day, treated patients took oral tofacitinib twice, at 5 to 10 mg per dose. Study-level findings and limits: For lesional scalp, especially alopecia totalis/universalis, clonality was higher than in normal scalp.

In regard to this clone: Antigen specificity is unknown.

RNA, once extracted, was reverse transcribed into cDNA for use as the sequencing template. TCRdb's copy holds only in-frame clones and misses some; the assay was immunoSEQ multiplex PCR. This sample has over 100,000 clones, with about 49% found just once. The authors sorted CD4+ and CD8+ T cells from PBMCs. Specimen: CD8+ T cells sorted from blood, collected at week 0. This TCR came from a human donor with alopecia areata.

CDR3 amino acids: CASSRLALGTDTQYF. The CDR3 nucleotides are TGTGCCAGCAGCCGACTAGCGTTGGGCACAGATACGCAGTATTTT. The chain is built from TRBV2 and TRBJ2-3; 8 nucleotides agree with TRBD2. Germline V gives CDR1 SNHLY, CDR2 FYNNEI. V trimming: 6 bases; J trimming: 1 base; junction bases outside the gene matches: 6. The CDR3 runs to 15 residues.